A selection of T cell receptor beta chains follows, all from one sample in a study of blood T cell repertoires in COVID-19. Produced via immunoSEQ multiplex PCR; TCRdb's table is partial and in-frame only. The sample includes 130,000 to 150,000 clones, 88% of them seen just once. Material for sequencing was peripheral blood. These receptors all stem from a human donor in a cohort sampled during active COVID-19. The CDR3 runs from the conserved cysteine through the conserved F or W. D genes are given only for firm matches. A clone size is listed for some rows: how often the clone was seen (once, few, many), or a class if it is expanded.

J gene,V gene,D gene,clone size,CDR3 protein,CDR3 DNA
TRBJ2-1,TRBV9,TRBD2,.,CASSVGFMAGGLNEQFF,TGTGCCAGCAGCGTAGGATTTATGGCGGGGGGTCTCAATGAGCAGTTCTTC
TRBJ2-5,TRBV5-8,.,.,CASSSLQGTQETQYF,TGTGCCAGCAGCTCACTACAGGGTACCCAAGAGACCCAGTACTTC
TRBJ2-5,TRBV15,.,.,CATSRVPMTGYQETQYF,TGTGCCACCAGCAGAGTGCCTATGACAGGTTACCAAGAGACCCAGTACTTC
TRBJ2-3,TRBV18,.,.,CASSPPTQTDTQYF,TGTGCCAGCTCACCACCCACCCAGACAGATACGCAGTATTTT
TRBJ2-5,TRBV5-1,TRBD2,.,CASSEGLGGREETQYF,TGCGCCAGCAGCGAAGGACTAGGAGGGCGGGAGGAGACCCAGTACTTC
TRBJ1-2,TRBV19,.,.,CASNLGLSNYGYTF,TGTGCCAGTAATCTGGGACTCTCGAACTATGGCTACACCTTC
TRBJ1-4,TRBV9,.,.,CASSLPSGQGHEKLFF,TGTGCCAGCAGCCTGCCGTCGGGGCAGGGGCATGAAAAACTGTTTTTT
TRBJ2-3,TRBV6-1,TRBD2,once,CASSEVASGRASPDTQYF,TGTGCCAGCAGTGAAGTTGCTAGCGGGAGGGCCTCCCCAGATACGCAGTATTTT
TRBJ2-5,TRBV4-3,.,.,CASSQDLGDSRQETQYF,TGCGCCAGCAGCCAAGATCTCGGAGACAGTCGACAAGAGACCCAGTACTTC
TRBJ2-7,TRBV4-2,TRBD2,.,CASSQTPGVRGRSYEQYF,TGTGCCAGCAGCCAAACCCCGGGGGTCCGCGGGAGGTCCTACGAGCAGTACTTC
TRBJ1-2,TRBV18,TRBD1,.,CASSRDGGDRRGGYTF,TGTGCCAGCTCACGGGACGGCGGGGACAGGAGAGGTGGCTACACCTTC
TRBJ2-7,TRBV19,.,.,CASSIEAQPSYEQYF,TGTGCCAGTAGCATCGAGGCACAACCCTCCTACGAGCAGTACTTC
TRBJ2-6,TRBV29-1,.,once,CSVEGWSSGANVLTF,TGCAGCGTTGAAGGCTGGAGCTCTGGGGCCAACGTCCTGACTTTC
TRBJ1-1,TRBV28,TRBD1,.,CAVGQGATKAFF,TGTGCCGTGGGGCAGGGGGCCACTAAAGCTTTCTTT
TRBJ2-3,TRBV30,TRBD2,.,CAWSGTRSSNTQYF,TGTGCCTGGAGTGGGACTAGATCTTCGAATACGCAGTATTTT
TRBJ2-5,TRBV11-2,.,.,CASSLAGRPGETQYF,TGTGCCAGCAGCTTAGCCGGCAGGCCAGGGGAGACCCAGTACTTC
TRBJ2-7,TRBV28,TRBD1,.,CASSKTGATYEQYF,TGTGCCAGCAGCAAGACAGGGGCGACCTACGAGCAGTACTTC
TRBJ1-2,TRBV4-1,TRBD1,.,CASSQDGTGGLGNYGYTF,TGCGCCAGCAGCCAGGACGGGACAGGGGGCTTGGGGAACTATGGCTACACCTTC
TRBJ1-5,TRBV28,.,few,CASSLDSNQPQHF,TGTGCCAGCAGCCTAGATAGCAATCAGCCCCAGCATTTT
TRBJ2-2,TRBV4-2,.,.,CASSQVLGQLLLANTGELFF,TGTGCCAGCAGCCAGGTGCTGGGGCAGCTACTTCTAGCGAACACCGGGGAGCTGTTTTTT
TRBJ1-5,TRBV20-1,.,few,CSASLGRSNQPQHF,TGCAGTGCTAGTCTGGGCAGAAGCAATCAGCCCCAGCATTTT
TRBJ1-6,TRBV2,TRBD1,.,CASRTGTDNSPLHF,TGTGCCAGCAGGACAGGGACAGATAATTCACCCCTCCACTTT
TRBJ2-3,TRBV5-1,.,.,CASSLKLSSTDTQYF,TGCGCCAGCAGCTTGAAACTATCTAGCACAGATACGCAGTATTTT
TRBJ2-2,TRBV4-3,.,.,CASSQDPDTTGELFF,TGCGCCAGCAGCCAAGACCCGGACACGACCGGGGAGCTGTTTTTT
TRBJ2-7,TRBV11-2,TRBD1,.,CASRTGTGGGYEQYF,TGTGCCAGCAGGACCGGGACAGGGGGCGGCTACGAGCAGTACTTC
TRBJ1-4,TRBV19,.,few,CASSGQLNEKLFF,TGTGCCAGTAGCGGACAGTTAAATGAAAAACTGTTTTTT
TRBJ2-3,TRBV7-7,.,.,CASSLQGTYTDTQYF,TGTGCTAGCAGCTTACAGGGTACCTACACAGATACGCAGTATTTT
TRBJ1-4,TRBV7-9,TRBD1,.,CASSAPGQAANEKLFF,TGTGCCAGCAGCGCACCGGGACAGGCGGCTAATGAAAAACTGTTTTTT
TRBJ2-6,TRBV4-3,.,once,CASSQGVSGANVLTF,TGCGCCAGCAGCCAAGGAGTATCTGGGGCCAACGTCCTGACTTTC
TRBJ1-3,TRBV5-6,.,.,CASSFYSGNTIYF,TGTGCCAGCAGCTTCTACAGTGGAAACACCATATATTTT
TRBJ1-1,TRBV11-2,.,.,CASSFSQDWNTEAFF,TGTGCCAGCAGCTTTTCCCAGGATTGGAACACTGAAGCTTTCTTT
TRBJ1-6,TRBV5-6,TRBD1,.,CASSPERQGAQSPLHF,TGTGCCAGCAGCCCCGAAAGACAGGGGGCACAATCACCCCTCCACTTT
TRBJ1-5,TRBV19,TRBD1,.,CASSIRPGQGIGSNQPQHF,TGTGCCAGTAGTATCCGGCCGGGACAGGGGATCGGTAGCAATCAGCCCCAGCATTTT
TRBJ2-1,TRBV23-1,TRBD1,.,CASSPDRGGGNEQFF,TGCGCCAGCAGCCCGGACAGGGGAGGCGGGAATGAGCAGTTCTTC
TRBJ1-5,TRBV28,.,.,CASQNAGGNQPQHF,TGTGCCAGCCAAAATGCAGGGGGCAATCAGCCCCAGCATTTT
TRBJ1-1,TRBV4-1,.,.,CASSQAGGHRWDTEAFF,TGCGCCAGCAGCCAGGCGGGGGGACATCGGTGGGACACTGAAGCTTTCTTT
TRBJ2-2,TRBV7-2,.,.,CASSARRATAGELFF,TGTGCCAGCAGCGCAAGAAGAGCGACGGCCGGGGAGCTGTTTTTT
TRBJ2-2,TRBV19,.,.,CASSIGGASTGELFF,TGTGCCAGTAGTATTGGGGGGGCGAGCACCGGGGAGCTGTTTTTT
TRBJ2-2,TRBV9,TRBD1,.,CASSVETGDTGELFF,TGTGCCAGCAGCGTAGAGACAGGGGACACCGGGGAGCTGTTTTTT
TRBJ2-1,TRBV7-9,.,.,CASSRLRNRRGEQFF,TGTGCCAGCAGCCGGTTGAGAAATCGTCGGGGTGAGCAGTTCTTC
TRBJ2-5,TRBV7-9,.,once,CASSLARSPLETQYF,TGTGCCAGCAGCTTAGCACGGTCCCCGTTGGAGACCCAGTACTTC
TRBJ2-5,TRBV2,.,.,CASSEVNRDSIKETQYF,TGTGCCAGCAGTGAAGTAAATAGAGACAGTATAAAAGAGACCCAGTACTTC
TRBJ2-1,TRBV7-2,.,.,CASSLASDNEQFF,TGTGCCAGCAGCTTGGCCAGTGACAATGAGCAGTTCTTC
TRBJ2-1,TRBV7-2,TRBD2,.,CASSLTSGRVDNEQFF,TGTGCCAGCAGCTTAACTAGCGGGAGAGTTGACAATGAGCAGTTCTTC
TRBJ2-7,TRBV13,TRBD1,.,CASSLVGQGSYEQYF,TGTGCCAGCAGCTTAGTTGGACAGGGGTCCTACGAGCAGTACTTC
TRBJ2-7,TRBV15,TRBD2,.,CATSRKLAGSYEQYF,TGTGCCACCAGCAGAAAACTAGCGGGATCCTACGAGCAGTACTTC
TRBJ2-5,TRBV12-3/TRBV12-4,.,.,CASSNSLGTQYF,TGTGCCAGCAGTAATAGTCTCGGGACCCAGTACTTC
TRBJ2-3,TRBV7-2,TRBD2,.,CASSLTGRARDTQYF,TGTGCCAGCAGCTTAACTGGGAGGGCCAGGGATACGCAGTATTTT
TRBJ1-4,TRBV19,.,.,CASSITGVSEKLFF,TGTGCCAGTAGTATAACAGGTGTAAGTGAAAAACTGTTTTTT
TRBJ1-2,TRBV5-5,.,.,CASSLRGVGGYTF,TGTGCCAGCAGCCTGCGAGGAGTCGGTGGCTACACCTTC
TRBJ1-5,TRBV6-6,.,few,CASSLPGDNQPQHF,TGTGCCAGCAGTTTGCCAGGGGATAATCAGCCCCAGCATTTT
TRBJ2-1,TRBV2,TRBD2,.,CASRDSGLTYNEQFF,TGTGCCAGCAGGGATAGCGGGCTGACCTACAATGAGCAGTTCTTC
TRBJ2-3,TRBV7-3,TRBD1,few,CASSRQGARDTQYF,TGTGCCAGCAGCCGGCAGGGGGCGAGAGATACGCAGTATTTT
TRBJ1-1,TRBV2,TRBD1,few,CASRETGATNTEAFF,TGTGCCAGCAGGGAGACAGGGGCCACGAACACTGAAGCTTTCTTT
TRBJ2-7,TRBV28,.,.,CASSFYGRVLSYEQYF,TGTGCCAGCAGCTTCTACGGCAGGGTACTTTCCTACGAGCAGTACTTC